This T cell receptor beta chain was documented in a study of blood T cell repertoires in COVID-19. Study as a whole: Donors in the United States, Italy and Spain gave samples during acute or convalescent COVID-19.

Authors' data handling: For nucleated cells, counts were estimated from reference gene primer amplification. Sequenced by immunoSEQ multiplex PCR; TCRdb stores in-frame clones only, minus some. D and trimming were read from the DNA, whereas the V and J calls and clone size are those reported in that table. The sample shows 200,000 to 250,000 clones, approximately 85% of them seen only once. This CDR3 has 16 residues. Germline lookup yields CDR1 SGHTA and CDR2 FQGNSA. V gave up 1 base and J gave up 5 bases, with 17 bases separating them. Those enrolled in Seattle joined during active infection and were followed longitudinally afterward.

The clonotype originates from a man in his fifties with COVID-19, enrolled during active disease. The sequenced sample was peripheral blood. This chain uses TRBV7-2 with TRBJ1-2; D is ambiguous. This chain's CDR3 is CASSLGFIGAWYGYTF. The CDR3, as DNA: TGTGCCAGCAGCTTAGGGTTCATAGGAGCGTGGTATGGCTACACCTTC.